Presented here are 27 T cell receptor beta chains from one specimen sequenced in a study of blood T cells in healthy people across ages. The second PCR ran about 6 to 12 cycles with a sample-barcoded 5' primer and J-beta primers. TCRdb processed the 5' RACE reads anew with MiXCR; each CDR3 protein has one entry. The sample records over 1,500,000 distinct CDR3 sequences, approximately 39% being singletons. Sequencing used blood. These receptors all stem from a human donor in good health.

Comment on this clonotype: Because it lacks the conserved phenylalanine or tryptophan at the end, this CDR3 is likely a read error. The gene calls are TRBV12-3 or TRBV12-4 and TRBJ2-3; D gene ambiguous. There are 13 residues in the CDR3. V gave up 3 bases and J gave up 4 bases, with 8 bases separating them. CDR3 amino acids: CASSFEGPDTQYS. The CDR3, as DNA: TGTGCCAGCAGTTTCGAAGGTCCAGATACGCAGTATTCT.

The rearrangement joins TRBV29-1 to TRBJ2-7, with D perhaps TRBD1 or TRBD2 (5 bases each). V dropped 4 bases and J dropped 4 bases, with 17 bases sitting between them. Germline V lookup: CDR1 SQVTM, CDR2 ANQGSEA. The CDR3 extends over 14 amino acids. In nucleotides, the CDR3 is TGCAGCGTTGTTGAAGGGACGGGCCTTTACGAGCAGTACTTC. Translating gives CSVVEGTGLYEQYF.

This clonotype showed up just once. The V gene is TRBV6-2 or TRBV6-3, the J gene TRBJ1-1; D uncertain. This CDR3 region has 12 residues. V was cut by 9 bases and J by 3 bases, with 11 bases left in between. CDR1 is MNHEY, CDR2 SVGEGT, per germline. CDR3 in amino acids: CASGPLDTEAFF. CDR3 sequence (DNA): TGTGCCAGTGGGCCGTTGGACACTGAAGCTTTCTTT.

This clonotype was counted ten times or more. The chain is built from TRBV28 and TRBJ2-6; D is ambiguous. There are 14 residues in the CDR3. V lost 3 bases and J lost 0, with 3 bases in between. Germline-derived CDR1 and CDR2 are MDHEN and SYDVKM. CDR3 residues: CASSFHSGANVLTF. The DNA of the CDR3 is TGTGCCAGCAGTTTTCACTCTGGGGCCAACGTCCTGACTTTC.

This rearrangement joins TRBV7-9 to TRBJ2-7; 7 nucleotides align to TRBD1. The germline V gene encodes CDR1 SEHNR and CDR2 FQNEAQ (reference sequence). After removal of 5 bases from V and 2 bases from J, the junction contained 9 bases not matched to a gene. The CDR3 length is 15 residues. The CDR3 sequence is CASSIRDREPYEQYF. CDR3 nucleotides: TGTGCCAGCAGCATACGGGACAGAGAACCCTACGAGCAGTACTTC.

To note about this clonotype: One end of the junction is discordant with germline, which a read error may explain. CDR3 in amino acids: CAGSLDVQGNTEAFF. The CDR3 DNA reads TGTGCCGGCAGCTTAGATGTTCAGGGGAACACTGAAGCTTTCTTT. J is TRBJ1-1 and V is TRBV11-2; a weak D match, TRBD1 (5 bases). This CDR3 region has 15 residues. CDR1 is SGHAT and CDR2 is FQNNGV in the germline V gene.

In this sample, this clonotype turned up many times. This rearrangement joins TRBV19 to TRBJ1-1; the D is unclear. The CDR3 is 13 amino acids. V was cut by 9 bases and J by 0 bases, with 11 bases left in between. Germline CDR1 is LNHDA and CDR2 is SQIVND (reference sequence). CDR3 sequence reads: CASSAYLNTEAFF. CDR3 DNA sequence: TGTGCCAGCTCGGCCTATTTGAACACTGAAGCTTTCTTT.

V and J are TRBV28 and TRBJ2-7; D is unclear. The CDR3 is 13 amino acids. Germline V gives CDR1 MDHEN, CDR2 SYDVKM. The ends were cut back, 6 bases at V and 2 bases at J, with 11 bases in the middle. CDR3 coding DNA: TGTGCCAGCAGGATGAAAGGCACCTACGAGCAGTACTTC. It specifies CASRMKGTYEQYF.

This clonotype turned up a few times. J is TRBJ1-5 and V is TRBV6-2 or TRBV6-3; D perhaps matches TRBD1 (6 bases). V was cut by 10 bases and J by 1 base, with 14 bases left in between. This CDR3 is built from 14 residues. Per germline, CDR1 MNHEY and CDR2 SVGEGT. The CDR3 loop reads CATLDGGSNQPQHF. Here the CDR3 DNA reads TGTGCCACCCTAGACGGGGGCAGCAATCAGCCCCAGCATTTT.

This chain joins TRBV4-3 and TRBJ2-1, with 8 bases lining up with TRBD1. With V trimmed by 4 bases and J by 6 bases, 11 bases remained unmatched. Germline V gene lookup returns CDR1 LGHNA and CDR2 YSLEER. The length of the CDR3 is 16 residues. This CDR3 reads CASSLLTGVPANEQFF. DNA of the CDR3: TGCGCCAGCAGCCTATTGACAGGGGTCCCCGCCAATGAGCAGTTCTTC.

V usage is TRBV6-2 or TRBV6-3 and J usage is TRBJ2-1, with D maybe TRBD2 (6 bases). Germline assignment: CDR1 MNHEY and CDR2 SVGEGT. The CDR3 runs to 19 residues. V was trimmed by 7 bases and J by 0 bases, leaving 25 bases between them. CDR3 nucleotide sequence: TGTGCCAGCACAGAGGGAAGATTTAGCGGCGCGAGCTCCTACAATGAGCAGTTCTTC. Amino acid sequence: CASTEGRFSGASSYNEQFF.

This clonotype was counted a few times. This rearrangement joins TRBV2 to TRBJ2-3, with D maybe TRBD1 (6 bases). V dropped 4 bases and J dropped 3 bases, with 20 bases sitting between them. Germline V gene lookup returns CDR1 SNHLY and CDR2 FYNNEI. The CDR3 loop spans 17 amino acids. The CDR3: CASSGPTHRVYTDTQYF. CDR3 nucleotides: TGTGCCAGCAGTGGGCCCACTCACAGGGTTTATACAGATACGCAGTATTTT.

This clonotype has only a few counts. The chain has TRBV5-1 and TRBJ2-1; D possibly corresponds to TRBD2 (7 bases). Germline-derived CDR1 and CDR2 are SGHRS and YFSETQ. CDR3 length: 16 residues. V was pared by 1 base and J by 5 bases, with 16 bases between. The chain's CDR3 is CASSLLGGLRNNEQFF. CDR3 bases: TGCGCCAGCAGCTTGTTGGGGGGGCTACGGAACAATGAGCAGTTCTTC. Drawing the rest from reference TRBV5-1 and TRBJ2-1, the complete variable domain is KAGVTQTPRYLIKTRGQQVTLSCSPISGHRSVSWYQQTPGQGLQFLFEYFSETQRNKGNFPGRFSGRQFSNSRSEMNVSTLELGDSALYLCASSLLGGLRNNEQFFGPGTRLTVL.

The rearrangement uses TRBV12-3 or TRBV12-4 and TRBJ1-1, with a weak D call TRBD1 (6 bases). Trimming took off 6 bases at V and 5 bases at J, with 16 bases between the two ends. The CDR3 runs 14 residues. CDR3 residues: CASSAGHQGTEAFF. The CDR3 DNA reads TGTGCCAGCAGCGCGGGACACCAGGGGACTGAAGCTTTCTTT.

The chain links TRBV11-3 to TRBJ2-1, with TRBD2 identical over 9 bases. After removal of 5 bases from V and 4 bases from J, the junction contained 15 bases not matched to a gene. This CDR3 has 18 amino acids. Germline-derived CDR1 and CDR2 are SGHNT and YENEEA. The CDR3 DNA reads TGTGCCAGCAGCCCCGGGTGGGTAGCGGGGGCCGAGTACAATGAGCAGTTCTTC. Translated: CASSPGWVAGAEYNEQFF.

This clonotype came up once. The chain is built from TRBV6-2 or TRBV6-3 and TRBJ2-5; the D is unclear. V was clipped by 5 bases and J by 4 bases, with 17 bases between them. CDR3 length equals 15 residues. CDR1 and CDR2 (germline): MNHEY, SVGEGT. The CDR3 DNA reads TGTGCCAGCAGTCGCCGAGACTCCCTAGGAGAGACCCAGTACTTC. Its translation is CASSRRDSLGETQYF.

This clonotype has just a few counts. This chain links TRBV5-1 with TRBJ2-1, with D perhaps matching TRBD1 (6 bases). This CDR3 has 16 residues. Trimming took 0 bases from V and 7 from J, leaving 17 bases between them. The germline V gene encodes CDR1 SGHRS and CDR2 YFSETQ. CDR3 bases: TGCGCCAGCAGCTTGGGGAACCGGGACATTGGAAATGAGCAGTTCTTC. Encoded protein: CASSLGNRDIGNEQFF.

This clonotype was found a few times. The rearrangement joins TRBV6-2 or TRBV6-3 to TRBJ2-5, with D perhaps matching TRBD2 (6 bases). This CDR3 comprises 11 residues. Trimming stripped 6 bases from V and 7 bases from J, with 9 bases between. Germline assignment: CDR1 MNHEY and CDR2 SVGEGT. In DNA, the CDR3 is TGTGCCAGCAGGGGAGGATGGACCCAGTACTTC. This gives the protein CASRGGWTQYF.

The chain links TRBV28 to TRBJ1-5; D remains ambiguous. CDR3 size: 12 residues. V was pared by 6 bases and J by 3 bases, with 6 bases between. Germline V gene data show CDR1 as MDHEN and CDR2 as SYDVKM. This chain's CDR3 is CASRGVNQPQHF. CDR3 in DNA: TGTGCCAGCAGGGGAGTCAATCAGCCCCAGCATTTT.

This clonotype showed up just a few times. This chain connects TRBV4-1 to TRBJ2-3; 7 nucleotides agree with TRBD2. CDR3 length: 15 residues. The V and J ends lost 4 bases and 2 bases, in that order; junction bases with no gene match: 6. CDR1 is MGHRA and CDR2 is YSYEKL in the germline V gene. Written as DNA, the CDR3 is TGCGCCAGCAGCCTGAGACTAGCCACCACAGATACGCAGTATTTT. Translating gives CASSLRLATTDTQYF.

The gene calls are TRBV2 and TRBJ2-3; D remains ambiguous. Trimming removed 1 base from V and 5 bases from J, with 7 bases in between. The germline V gene has CDR1 SNHLY and CDR2 FYNNEI. This CDR3 has 13 amino acids. This CDR3 is CASSEVRGDTQYF. The CDR3 DNA reads as TGTGCCAGCAGTGAAGTGAGAGGAGATACGCAGTATTTT.

The chain carries TRBV24-1 and TRBJ2-3, with a possible D match to TRBD2 (6 bases). V was pared by 6 bases and J by 2 bases, with 11 bases between. The CDR3 is 14 amino acids. Per the germline V gene, CDR1 is KGHDR and CDR2 is SFDVKD. CDR3 amino acids: CATSRGRNTDTQYF. The CDR3 coding sequence is TGTGCCACCAGTAGAGGGAGGAACACAGATACGCAGTATTTT.

J is TRBJ2-7 and V is TRBV7-2, with D maybe TRBD2 (7 bases). The germline CDR1 and CDR2 sequences are SGHTA and FQGNSA. There are 17 residues in the CDR3. V lost 1 base, J lost 0 bases, and 16 bases lay in between. The DNA for the CDR3 is TGTGCCAGCAGCTTAGAGGGGGGGGACATTAGCTCCTACGAGCAGTACTTC. This gives the protein CASSLEGGDISSYEQYF. Full variable domain (remainder filled in from reference TRBV7-2 and TRBJ2-7): GAGVSQSPSNKVTEKGKDVELRCDPISGHTALYWYRQSLGQGLEFLIYFQGNSAPDKSGLPSDRFSAERTGGSVSTLTIQRTQQEDSAVYLCASSLEGGDISSYEQYFGPGTRLTVT.

This rearrangement joins TRBV12-5 to TRBJ2-1; a possible D gene is TRBD2 (6 bases). With 2 bases removed from V and 5 bases from J, the gap between germline ends came to 13 bases. In germline, CDR1 is LGHNT, CDR2 FRNRAP. The CDR3 is made up of 15 amino acids. The CDR3: CASGLSPGANNEQFF. The CDR3 coding sequence is TGTGCTAGTGGTTTGTCACCGGGAGCGAACAATGAGCAGTTCTTC. Looking up the rest from reference TRBV12-5 and TRBJ2-1 gives the full variable domain: DARVTQTPRHKVTEMGQEVTMRCQPILGHNTVFWYRQTMMQGLELLAYFRNRAPLDDSGMPKDRFSAEMPDATLATLKIQPSEPRDSAVYFCASGLSPGANNEQFFGPGTRLTVL.

The gene calls are TRBV3-1 and TRBJ1-2; perhaps TRBD1 as D (5 bases). CDR1 is LGHDT and CDR2 is YNNKEL in the germline V gene (reference sequence). V was pared by 3 bases and J by 8 bases, with 13 bases between. CDR3 length equals 13 residues. The CDR3 protein is CASSQGTNWGYTF. In nucleotides, the CDR3 is TGTGCCAGCAGCCAGGGGACCAACTGGGGCTACACCTTC.

The V call is TRBV20-1, the J call TRBJ2-5; a weak D match, TRBD1 (5 bases). Germline CDR1 DFQATT, CDR2 SNEGSKA (reference sequence). This CDR3 spans 16 amino acids. With 3 bases removed from V and 0 bases from J, the gap between germline ends came to 17 bases. The CDR3 loop reads CSASKAGFTYQETQYF. In nucleotides, the CDR3 is TGCAGTGCTAGTAAGGCAGGGTTTACGTACCAAGAGACCCAGTACTTC.

This clonotype was observed a handful of times. The gene calls are TRBV7-2 and TRBJ2-5; D gene unclear. The CDR3 totals 16 residues. Looked up from germline, CDR1 is SGHTA and CDR2 is FQGNSA. Trimming removed 1 base from V and 4 bases from J, with 16 bases in between. The CDR3 reads CASSLGRLQARETQYF. The CDR3, as DNA: TGTGCCAGCAGCTTAGGCCGGCTCCAAGCTCGAGAGACCCAGTACTTC.